This TCR beta chain was observed in a study of vaccination and CD4 T cells after COVID-19. Study-wide context: Median time from second vaccine dose to sampling was approximately 74 days (14 to 241).

Germline-derived CDR1 and CDR2 are ENHRY and SYGVKD. The CDR3 totals 13 residues. V gave up 11 bases and J gave up 4 bases; unmatched junction bases: 7. This clonotype was recorded a few times. The target antigen is unknown. Treatment of the sample: roughly ten-day PBMC culture with coronavirus spike peptide pools or control peptides (ViraFEST assay). Peptide pools at around 10 ug/ml stimulated approximately 2 million PBMCs per well with about 9.5 IU/ml IL-2. The Oncomine TCR Beta short-read assay was applied to DNA of cultured CD4+ T cells. Using the QIAamp micro DNA kit, genomic DNA was extracted from the CD4+ T cells that had been cultured. In TCRdb, the PCR reads were re-called with MiXCR into one record per CDR3 protein. The repertoire holds 9,000 to 10,000 distinct CDR3 sequences, with 50% to 60% as singletons.

The sequenced sample consisted of CD4+ T cells from blood, cultured in vitro. The genes are TRBV10-3 and TRBJ1-2, with 10 positions matching TRBD1. This TCR derives from a human donor who had recovered from COVID-19. Here the CDR3 reads CALSGDRGYGYTF. CDR3 nucleotides: TGTGCCCTTTCTGGGGACAGGGGCTATGGCTACACCTTC.